One and the same sample provided the 22 T cell receptor beta chains below, sequenced in a study of shared clonotypes between healthy human individuals. Assay used: immunoSEQ multiplex PCR; TCRdb lists only in-frame clones, some missing. This sample has about 2.4 million clones, with 80% to 95% found just once. Sequencing was carried out using naive CD4+ T cells from PBMCs. Specified subset: CD45RA+ positively selected. The receptor set was obtained from a man between 18 and 29 years old in good health. Some clones in this sample may be carry-over from other donors' samples.

This chain connects TRBV2 to TRBJ2-3, with 7 bases fitting TRBD1. Germline CDR1 reads SNHLY; CDR2 reads FYNNEI. The junction had 8 bases not matched to a gene; V was cut back by 6 bases and J by 2 bases. There are 15 residues in the CDR3. The chain's CDR3 is CASRIQGSPTDTQYF. The CDR3 DNA reads TGTGCCAGCAGAATACAGGGGTCTCCCACAGATACGCAGTATTTT.

The rearrangement links TRBV11-3 to TRBJ2-1; no definite D call. The CDR3 has 14 amino acids. The V and J ends lost 1 base and 6 bases respectively, with 10 bases between them. Germline loops: CDR1 SGHNT, CDR2 YENEEA. CDR3 region: CASSLGSVGNEQFF. CDR3 nucleotides: TGTGCCAGCAGCTTAGGTTCCGTGGGCAATGAGCAGTTCTTC. Full variable domain (rest looked up from reference TRBV11-3 and TRBJ2-1): EAGVVQSPRYKIIEKKQPVAFWCNPISGHNTLYWYLQNLGQGPELLIRYENEEAVDDSQLPKDRFSAERLKGVDSTLKIQPAELGDSAVYLCASSLGSVGNEQFFGPGTRLTVL.

V gene TRBV7-9 combines with J gene TRBJ1-3; 10 bases line up with TRBD1. This CDR3 has 15 amino acids. With V trimmed by 4 bases and J by 4 bases, 4 bases remained unmatched. Germline V lookup: CDR1 SEHNR, CDR2 FQNEAQ (reference sequence). CDR3 sequence reads: CASSSTGGDGNTIYF. The CDR3 region has the DNA TGTGCCAGCAGCTCGACAGGGGGCGACGGAAACACCATATATTTT. Full variable domain (remainder filled in from reference TRBV7-9 and TRBJ1-3): DTGVSQNPRHKITKRGQNVTFRCDPISEHNRLYWYRQTLGQGPEFLTYFQNEAQLEKSRLLSDRFSAERPKGSFSTLEIQRTEQGDSAMYLCASSSTGGDGNTIYFGEGSWLTVV.

The V gene is TRBV11-2, the J gene TRBJ2-7; TRBD1 agrees at 9 bases. J was trimmed by 3 bases and V by 5 bases; bases with no gene match: 11. Germline CDR1 and CDR2: SGHAT and FQNNGV. This CDR3 is built from 16 residues. CDR3 nucleotides: TGTGCCAGCAGCCCACTGCCCGGGACAGGGTACTACGAGCAGTACTTC. This translates into CASSPLPGTGYYEQYF.

The chain couples TRBV28 to TRBJ2-7; TRBD2 might be the D (6 bases). The germline V and J ends were trimmed by 2 bases and 2 bases, with 13 bases remaining between them. The CDR3 totals 15 residues. Per germline, CDR1 MDHEN and CDR2 SYDVKM. Written as DNA, the CDR3 is TGTGCCAGCAGTTTAGCGGGGAAGGGCCCCTACGAGCAGTACTTC. Translating it yields CASSLAGKGPYEQYF.

This rearrangement joins TRBV19 to TRBJ1-1; TRBD1 matches at 8 bases. The CDR3 spans 14 residues. Germline CDR1 and CDR2: LNHDA and SQIVND (reference sequence). The V and J ends lost 7 bases and 4 bases, in that order; junction bases with no gene match: 8. The CDR3 region is CASIPQGAVTEAFF. Written as DNA, the CDR3 is TGTGCCAGTATCCCCCAGGGGGCGGTCACTGAAGCTTTCTTT.

This rearrangement joins TRBV28 to TRBJ2-5, with 8 bases aligning to TRBD2. This CDR3 spans 14 amino acids. The germline CDR1 and CDR2 sequences are MDHEN and SYDVKM. After removal of 5 bases from V and 5 bases from J, the junction contained 7 bases not matched to a gene. The CDR3 is CASSPTGGEETQYF. DNA of the CDR3: TGTGCCAGCAGTCCCACGGGGGGGGAGGAGACCCAGTACTTC.

The chain links TRBV28 to TRBJ2-1; D tentatively fits TRBD1 or TRBD2 (6 bases each). This CDR3 has 12 residues. CDR1 and CDR2 from the germline V gene are MDHEN and SYDVKM. The germline V and J ends were trimmed by 6 bases and 12 bases, with 15 bases remaining between them. The CDR3 sequence is CASSWNRGVQFF. The CDR3 nucleotides read TGTGCCAGCAGCTGGAATAGGGGGGTGCAGTTCTTC.

As for this clone: The same CDR3 can be traced to other DNA sequences in this sample. The chain links TRBV28 to TRBJ2-1; the D gene is possibly TRBD2 (6 bases). The length of the CDR3 is 15 residues. Germline V gives CDR1 MDHEN, CDR2 SYDVKM. Trimming shortened V by 3 bases and J by 1 base, and 10 bases separated the two germline ends. The CDR3 DNA reads as TGTGCCAGCAGTTTGAGGGGACTTTCCTACAATGAGCAGTTCTTC. Translation gives CASSLRGLSYNEQFF.

In this sample, this clone turned up once. The gene calls are TRBV6-5 and TRBJ2-1; TRBD1 is a possible D gene (6 bases). The CDR3 sequence is 16 residues long. Trimming removed 2 bases at V and 6 bases at J, with 17 bases between. Germline values: CDR1 MNHEY, CDR2 SVGAGI. The CDR3 nucleotides read TGTGCCAGCAGTTACGACACAGGGTGGCCGGGCAATGAGCAGTTCTTC. Residues: CASSYDTGWPGNEQFF.

Only one count was recorded for this clone. This chain uses TRBV7-2 with TRBJ2-1; no clear D gene. There are 15 residues in the CDR3. Between the trimmed V and J ends, which lost 7 bases and 0 bases, there was a span of 13 bases. Germline V lookup: CDR1 SGHTA, CDR2 FQGNSA. CDR3 coding DNA: TGTGCCAGCACCGGAAGTTCGAGCTCCTACAATGAGCAGTTCTTC. Its translation is CASTGSSSSYNEQFF.

The V call is TRBV7-9, the J call TRBJ2-7; 10 bases are shared with TRBD1. V shed 6 bases and J 6 bases; nucleotides not matched to a gene: 8. CDR1 and CDR2 from the germline V gene are SEHNR and FQNEAQ (reference sequence). The CDR3 sequence is 14 residues long. CDR3: CASSRDRGLSEQYF. CDR3 bases: TGTGCCAGCAGTCGAGACAGGGGGCTTAGCGAGCAGTACTTC.

V is TRBV18 and J is TRBJ1-3, with no clear D. In germline, CDR1 is KGHSH, CDR2 LQKENI. The CDR3 consists of 20 residues. V lost 3 bases, J lost 0 bases, and 24 bases lay in between. The CDR3 sequence: CASSPSISIAVKSSGNTIYF. The CDR3 DNA reads TGTGCCAGCTCACCTAGTATAAGCATAGCCGTCAAATCCTCTGGAAACACCATATATTTT.

This chain uses TRBV19 with TRBJ2-7; D possibly matches TRBD1 or TRBD2 (6 bases each). The CDR3 consists of 15 residues. With 4 bases removed from V and 0 bases from J, the gap between germline ends came to 13 bases. The V gene's germline CDR1 is LNHDA and CDR2 SQIVND (reference sequence). The CDR3 spells CASSSPGGSSYEQYF. The CDR3 DNA sequence: TGTGCCAGTAGTAGCCCCGGGGGCAGCTCCTACGAGCAGTACTTC.

This clone was seen only a few times. The rearrangement joins TRBV5-4 to TRBJ1-2; 9 nucleotides match TRBD1. The germline V gene has CDR1 SGHNT and CDR2 YYREEE (reference sequence). The CDR3 is 15 amino acids. The ends lost 3 bases at V and 4 bases at J; junction bases unmatched: 7. CDR3 amino acids: CASSSGQGSPYGYTF. The CDR3 DNA reads as TGTGCCAGCAGCTCTGGACAGGGGAGTCCCTATGGCTACACCTTC.

The chain carries TRBV12-2 and TRBJ2-1; TRBD2, the table's D call, lacks a check against the DNA. TRBV12-2 is shown as a pseudogene. The CDR3 is 12 amino acids. The CDR3 loop is CASRLPLYEQFF. In nucleotides, the CDR3 is TGTGCAAGTCGCCTCCCTTTATATGAGCAGTTCTTC.

The rearrangement links TRBV10-3 to TRBJ2-2; possibly TRBD1 for D (5 bases). Germline lookup yields CDR1 ENHRY and CDR2 SYGVKD. Trimming removed 6 bases at V and 4 bases at J, with 9 bases between. The CDR3 runs to 13 residues. CDR3 region: CAIRGRGTGELFF. The CDR3 DNA reads as TGTGCCATCAGGGGGCGCGGCACCGGGGAGCTGTTTTTT.

This chain connects TRBV7-9 to TRBJ2-5; a weak D match, TRBD1 (5 bases). The germline CDR1 and CDR2 sequences are SEHNR and FQNEAQ (reference sequence). V lost 1 base to trimming and J lost 4 bases, with 10 bases between them. CDR3 size: 14 residues. For the CDR3, the DNA is TGTGCCAGCAGCTTAGAGGCGACAGCAGAGACCCAGTACTTC. Residues: CASSLEATAETQYF.

The rearrangement uses TRBV27 and TRBJ2-2; D is possibly TRBD1 (6 bases). Germline V gene data show CDR1 as MNHEY and CDR2 as SMNVEV (reference sequence). V was pared by 6 bases and J by 2 bases, with 16 bases between. The CDR3 consists of 16 residues. The CDR3 sequence is CASSPDRTDNTGELFF. CDR3 nucleotides: TGTGCCAGCAGCCCGGACAGAACTGATAACACCGGGGAGCTGTTTTTT.

This chain connects TRBV29-1 to TRBJ2-5; 8 positions agree with TRBD1. The V gene's germline CDR1 is SQVTM and CDR2 ANQGSEA. The trim removed 3 bases at V and 7 bases at J, leaving 13 bases unmatched. CDR3 length: 15 amino acids. CDR3 in DNA: TGCAGCGTTGACGGCTGGGGAGGACAGGGTGGGACCCAGTACTTC. Its protein is CSVDGWGGQGGTQYF.

The gene calls are TRBV19 and TRBJ2-1, with 9 bases identical to TRBD2. Germline V gene sequence: CDR1 LNHDA, CDR2 SQIVND (reference sequence). The CDR3 has 12 amino acids. After removal of 4 bases from V and 11 bases from J, the junction contained 3 bases not matched to a gene. Here the CDR3 reads CASSSLAGQQFF. The CDR3 DNA follows: TGTGCCAGTAGTAGCCTAGCGGGACAGCAGTTCTTC.

The CDR3 is CAISEGVTGPRTEAFF. The DNA for the CDR3 is TGTGCCATCAGTGAGGGCGTAACAGGGCCGCGCACTGAAGCTTTCTTT. The chain has TRBV10-3 and TRBJ1-1, with D maybe TRBD1 (6 bases). The CDR3 is made up of 16 amino acids. Germline V gene data show CDR1 as ENHRY and CDR2 as SYGVKD. Trimming cost V 2 bases and J 4 bases, with 17 bases left between them.